This T cell receptor (beta chain) was sequenced in a study of T cells in localized non-small cell lung cancer. The CDR3 covers 17 residues. With V trimmed by 5 bases and J by 1 base, 12 bases remained unmatched. The germline V gene has CDR1 SGHAT and CDR2 FQNNGV. The repertoire was sequenced with immunoSEQ multiplex PCR; TCRdb's copy has only in-frame clones and lacks some. This table holds over 30,000 clones, approximately 87% found once. The source was peripheral blood, collected before any cancer treatment. This TCR came from a man aged 35-69 years with stage I lung adenocarcinoma. The gene calls are TRBV11-2 and TRBJ2-5; 8 bases are shared with TRBD2. The CDR3 reads CASSRLGTRAIQETQYF. CDR3 in DNA: TGTGCCAGCAGCCGCCTCGGGACTAGAGCCATCCAAGAGACCCAGTACTTC.